Below, 29 T cell receptor beta chains from the same sample are listed, as sequenced in a study of shared T cell receptors in the human thymus. Clones were read by immunoSEQ multiplex PCR, and TCRdb kept only the in-frame ones, dropping some. The sample carries under 700,000 clones, more than 75% recorded once. These records were also assigned to another study, of human thymus T cells.

The specimen was thymocytes. All receptors come from a boy under two years old with a congenital heart defect.

This chain connects TRBV28 to TRBJ2-7; tentatively, D is TRBD1 (6 bases). From germline, CDR1 is MDHEN and CDR2 SYDVKM. The CDR3 contains 15 residues. Between the trimmed V and J ends, which lost 3 bases and 2 bases, there was a span of 14 bases. CDR3 residues: CASSLGAVDPYEQYF. DNA of the CDR3: TGTGCCAGCAGTTTGGGGGCGGTAGACCCCTACGAGCAGTACTTC.

The rearrangement uses TRBV14 and TRBJ2-7; 14 nucleotides agree with TRBD2. Germline V gives CDR1 SGHDN, CDR2 FVKESK. The CDR3 has 19 residues. V lost 3 bases to trimming and J lost 1 base; unmatched junction nucleotides: 11. CDR3 DNA sequence: TGTGCCAGCAGCCACCACTTAGGACTAGCGGGAGGTCGGTCCTACGAGCAGTACTTC. Amino acid sequence: CASSHHLGLAGGRSYEQYF.

V gene TRBV10-3 combines with J gene TRBJ2-7, with a possible D match to TRBD2 (6 bases). The CDR3 length is 16 residues. Trimming removed 7 bases from V and 0 bases from J, with 19 bases in between. Germline CDR1 ENHRY, CDR2 SYGVKD. CDR3 loop: CAIMEGSGPGSYEQYF. The CDR3 nucleotides are TGTGCCATCATGGAGGGGAGCGGGCCGGGCTCCTACGAGCAGTACTTC.

The chain links TRBV25-1 to TRBJ1-5; a weak D match, TRBD1 (6 bases). Trimming shortened V by 3 bases and J by 3 bases, and 9 bases separated the two germline ends. This CDR3 contains 14 residues. CDR1 MGHDK and CDR2 SYGVNS come from the germline V gene. The CDR3: CASSDRQVNQPQHF. In nucleotides, the CDR3 is TGTGCCAGCAGTGACCGACAGGTCAATCAGCCCCAGCATTTT.

CDR3 loop: CASSEAVSRSSYNEQFF. The CDR3 region has the DNA TGTGCCAGCAGTGAAGCGGTCTCCCGGAGCTCCTACAATGAGCAGTTCTTC. The chain uses TRBV2 and TRBJ2-1; D unresolved. There are 17 residues in the CDR3. V was pared by 0 bases and J by 0 bases, with 12 bases between. Per the germline V gene, CDR1 is SNHLY and CDR2 is FYNNEI.

The V call is TRBV29-1, the J call TRBJ2-7; 15 bases are shared with TRBD2. The CDR3 has 16 amino acids. The germline CDR1 and CDR2 sequences are SQVTM and ANQGSEA. V shed 6 bases and J 2 bases; nucleotides not matched to a gene: 8. CDR3 nucleotide sequence: TGCAGCGTGGCCCGGGGACTAGCGGGAGGCGCCTACGAGCAGTACTTC. This translates into CSVARGLAGGAYEQYF.

This clone occurred once. This chain joins TRBV4-3 and TRBJ2-3; D unresolved. The germline V gene has CDR1 LGHNA and CDR2 YSLEER. CDR3 size: 16 residues. The V gene lost 4 bases and the J gene lost 0 bases, with 14 bases spanning the gap. This chain's CDR3 is CASSLLYRASTDTQYF. CDR3 DNA sequence: TGCGCCAGCAGCCTACTGTACCGCGCCAGCACAGATACGCAGTATTTT.

V gene TRBV28 combines with J gene TRBJ2-7; 9 bases fit TRBD2. From germline, CDR1 is MDHEN and CDR2 SYDVKM. This CDR3 comprises 11 residues. V was pared by 11 bases and J by 1 base, with 0 bases of the junction left unmatched. Here the CDR3 DNA reads TGTGCCGCGGGAGGGTCCTACGAGCAGTACTTC. Protein sequence: CAAGGSYEQYF.

Written as DNA, the CDR3 is TGCGCCAGCAGCCAAGATAGCGGCCCTCAAGAGACCCAGTACTTC. This sequence encodes CASSQDSGPQETQYF. The chain is built from TRBV4-1 and TRBJ2-5; possible D gene TRBD2, 6 bases. CDR3 length: 15 amino acids. Germline V gene lookup returns CDR1 MGHRA and CDR2 YSYEKL. Deletions cut 0 bases from V and 2 bases from J, with 10 bases between.

J is TRBJ2-7 and V is TRBV4-3; TRBD2 is a possible D gene (6 bases). V was trimmed by 3 bases and J by 0 bases, leaving 9 bases between them. Germline V gene sequence: CDR1 LGHNA, CDR2 YSLEER. The CDR3 sequence is 14 residues long. This CDR3 is CASSHRGCSYEQYF. The CDR3 nucleotides read TGCGCCAGCAGCCACCGGGGGTGCTCCTACGAGCAGTACTTC.

The chain combines TRBV7-8 with TRBJ1-1; D call uncertain. This CDR3 comprises 13 residues. CDR1 and CDR2 (germline): SGHVS, FQNEAQ. V lost 5 bases to trimming and J lost 6 bases, with 13 bases between them. CDR3 nucleotide sequence: TGTGCCAGCAGCGCCCGACCTGGGCCTGAAGCTTTCTTT. It codes for CASSARPGPEAFF.

This chain uses TRBV4-1 with TRBJ2-7; TRBD2 agrees at 10 bases. The CDR3 loop spans 17 amino acids. CDR1 and CDR2 from the germline V gene are MGHRA and YSYEKL. The J segment lost 2 bases and the V segment lost 0 bases, leaving 7 bases of the junction unmatched. The CDR3 sequence is CASSQDRGSGRAYEQYF. CDR3 nucleotide sequence: TGCGCCAGCAGCCAAGATCGGGGCAGCGGGAGGGCCTACGAGCAGTACTTC.

This CDR3 is CASRATSGLYNEQFF. DNA for the CDR3: TGTGCCAGCAGGGCGACTAGCGGTCTCTACAATGAGCAGTTCTTC. The gene calls are TRBV5-4 and TRBJ2-1, with 9 bases identical to TRBD2. This CDR3 is 15 amino acids long. V was clipped by 5 bases and J by 3 bases; unmatched bases: 6. In germline, CDR1 is SGHNT, CDR2 YYREEE (reference sequence).

The chain links TRBV4-3 to TRBJ2-1; 14 nucleotides agree with TRBD2. Germline lookup yields CDR1 LGHNA and CDR2 YSLEER. Unmatched junction bases numbered 13, after V lost 0 bases and J lost 0 bases. This CDR3 has 22 residues. For the CDR3, the DNA is TGCGCCAGCAGCCAAGAAGGGCCGACTAGCGGGAGGGCCCAGAGCTCCTACAATGAGCAGTTCTTC. It is translated as CASSQEGPTSGRAQSSYNEQFF.

The J gene is TRBJ2-3, the V gene TRBV4-3; TRBD2 might be the D (6 bases). Germline loops: CDR1 LGHNA, CDR2 YSLEER. The CDR3 consists of 16 residues. V was shortened by 4 bases and J by 0 bases, with 14 bases between the two germline ends. The CDR3 spells CASSLGTSPSTDTQYF. DNA for the CDR3: TGCGCCAGCAGCCTCGGGACTTCTCCTAGCACAGATACGCAGTATTTT.

The V call is TRBV11-2, the J call TRBJ2-7; possibly TRBD1 for D (5 bases). V lost 7 bases and J lost 2, with 15 bases in between. CDR1 and CDR2 (germline): SGHAT, FQNNGV. The CDR3 length is 14 residues. The CDR3 DNA reads as TGTGCCAGCACCTCGGACACCTTGGCCTACGAGCAGTACTTC. It encodes CASTSDTLAYEQYF. The full variable domain, rest sourced from reference TRBV11-2 and TRBJ2-7, is EAGVAQSPRYKIIEKRQSVAFWCNPISGHATLYWYQQILGQGPKLLIQFQNNGVVDDSQLPKDRFSAERLKGVDSTLKIQPAKLEDSAVYLCASTSDTLAYEQYFGPGTRLTVT.

The rearrangement links TRBV11-2 to TRBJ2-7; the D gene is possibly TRBD2 (7 bases). The CDR3 consists of 17 residues. CDR1 is SGHAT and CDR2 is FQNNGV in the germline V gene. V lost 2 bases and J 3 bases, leaving 20 bases between the germline ends. The CDR3 bases are TGTGCCAGCAGCTTACGCAGGGGAGGGGGAATCGTCTACGAGCAGTACTTC. As protein: CASSLRRGGGIVYEQYF.

This clone occurred once. The J gene is TRBJ2-7, the V gene TRBV7-2, with 8 positions matching TRBD1. V lost 6 bases and J lost 4; bases outside the gene matches: 14. The CDR3 runs to 16 residues. Germline V gene data show CDR1 as SGHTA and CDR2 as FQGNSA. In DNA, the CDR3 is TGTGCCAGCAGGACAGACGGACAGGGAATCTTTTACGAGCAGTACTTC. This codes for CASRTDGQGIFYEQYF.

The genes are TRBV6-5 and TRBJ1-5, with D unclear. Trimming pared 0 bases from V and 7 bases from J, leaving 13 bases between. The V gene's germline CDR1 is MNHEY and CDR2 SVGAGI. The CDR3 length is 15 residues. DNA for the CDR3: TGTGCCAGCAGTTACTCGAGAGCAAGTTTCCAGCCCCAGCATTTT. Protein product: CASSYSRASFQPQHF.

This clone was seen more than once but under ten times. This chain joins TRBV19 and TRBJ2-1; 9 nucleotides line up with TRBD2. CDR3 length: 17 amino acids. The ends lost 6 bases at V and 1 base at J; junction bases unmatched: 10. Looked up from germline, CDR1 is LNHDA and CDR2 is SQIVND (reference sequence). In nucleotides, the CDR3 is TGTGCCAGTAGCCCCCCCCTAGCGGGAAAGTCCTACAATGAGCAGTTCTTC. The encoded protein is CASSPPLAGKSYNEQFF.

The V and J genes are TRBV6-5 and TRBJ2-5, with 7 bases lining up with TRBD1. CDR3 size: 15 residues. After removal of 5 bases from V and 0 bases from J, the junction contained 6 bases not matched to a gene. Germline V gene sequence: CDR1 MNHEY, CDR2 SVGAGI. The CDR3 DNA reads TGTGCCAGCAGTCTGACAGGGCGGTACCAAGAGACCCAGTACTTC. This gives the protein CASSLTGRYQETQYF.

This chain links TRBV14 with TRBJ2-7, with 15 nucleotides matching TRBD2. This CDR3 comprises 16 residues. After removal of 4 bases from V and 6 bases from J, the junction contained 7 bases not matched to a gene. Germline CDR1 reads SGHDN; CDR2 reads FVKESK. CDR3 protein: CASSPASGLAGGEQYF. The DNA of the CDR3 is TGTGCCAGCAGCCCCGCGTCGGGACTAGCGGGAGGCGAGCAGTACTTC. Combining the CDR3 with reference TRBV14 and TRBJ2-7 gives the whole variable domain EAGVTQFPSHSVIEKGQTVTLRCDPISGHDNLYWYRRVMGKEIKFLLHFVKESKQDESGMPNNRFLAERTGGTYSTLKVQPAELEDSGVYFCASSPASGLAGGEQYFGPGTRLTVT.

This clone was seen only once. This chain links TRBV5-1 with TRBJ2-3, with D unresolved. The germline V and J ends were trimmed by 2 bases and 7 bases, with 11 bases remaining between them. CDR3 length: 13 residues. CDR1 and CDR2 (germline): SGHRS, YFSETQ. CDR3 in amino acids: CASSFKSAYTQYF. The CDR3 nucleotides read TGCGCCAGCAGCTTTAAGAGCGCCTATACGCAGTATTTT.

This clone appeared a few times. The J gene is TRBJ2-7, the V gene TRBV30; 10 bases agree with TRBD1. V lost 5 bases to trimming and J lost 6 bases; unmatched junction nucleotides: 19. Germline values: CDR1 GTSNPN, CDR2 SVGIG (reference sequence). The CDR3 sequence is 17 residues long. In nucleotides, the CDR3 is TGTGCCTGGCTCAAAAAGGCCGAGACAGGGGGCAAGGGCGAGCAGTACTTC. It specifies CAWLKKAETGGKGEQYF. Using reference TRBV30 and TRBJ2-7 for the parts outside the CDR3, the full variable domain is SQTIHQWPATLVQPVGSPLSLECTVEGTSNPNLYWYRQAAGRGLQLLFYSVGIGQISSEVPQNLSASRPQDRQFILSSKKLLLSDSGFYLCAWLKKAETGGKGEQYFGPGTRLTVT.

This sequence joins TRBV10-3 and TRBJ2-1, with 11 positions matching TRBD2. CDR1 and CDR2 from the germline V gene are ENHRY and SYGVKD. The CDR3 is 13 residues long. V was clipped by 9 bases and J by 7 bases; unmatched bases: 5. CDR3 protein: CAMGTSGKNEQFF. CDR3 bases: TGTGCCATGGGGACTAGCGGAAAAAATGAGCAGTTCTTC.

The chain combines TRBV6-6 with TRBJ1-5, with D perhaps matching TRBD1 (5 bases). V gave up 2 bases and J gave up 0 bases, with 11 bases separating them. This CDR3 has 16 residues. CDR1 and CDR2 from the germline V gene are MNHNY and SVGAGI (reference sequence). The CDR3 DNA sequence: TGTGCCAGCAGTTACCCCGACAGTTATAGCAATCAGCCCCAGCATTTT. It is translated as CASSYPDSYSNQPQHF.

The V and J genes are TRBV6-1 and TRBJ2-1; D gene uncertain. Germline CDR1 and CDR2: MNHNS and SASEGT. The CDR3 is 12 residues long. V lost 4 bases, J lost 6 bases, and 7 bases lay in between. As DNA, the CDR3 is TGTGCCAGCAGTGGGCCCTTCAATGAGCAGTTCTTC. Amino acid sequence: CASSGPFNEQFF.

About this clone itself: The junction shows a germline mismatch at one end, possibly a read error. Other DNA variants within this sample encode the same CDR3. The genes are TRBV4-2 and TRBJ2-2; 14 positions match TRBD2. Germline CDR1 reads LGHNA; CDR2 reads YNFKEQ. This CDR3 contains 18 residues. The CDR3, as DNA: TGTGCTAGCAGCCGGGGACTAGCGGGAGCCCGGAACACCGGGGAGCTGTTTTTT. This translates into CASSRGLAGARNTGELFF.

The V call is TRBV19, the J call TRBJ1-5; no reliable D call. Trimming left V 2 bases short and J 6 bases short, with 8 bases between. The length of the CDR3 is 13 residues. Germline V gene sequence: CDR1 LNHDA, CDR2 SQIVND (reference sequence). The CDR3 region has the DNA TGTGCCAGTAGTATACCAAAGAGTCAGCCCCAGCATTTT. This codes for CASSIPKSQPQHF.